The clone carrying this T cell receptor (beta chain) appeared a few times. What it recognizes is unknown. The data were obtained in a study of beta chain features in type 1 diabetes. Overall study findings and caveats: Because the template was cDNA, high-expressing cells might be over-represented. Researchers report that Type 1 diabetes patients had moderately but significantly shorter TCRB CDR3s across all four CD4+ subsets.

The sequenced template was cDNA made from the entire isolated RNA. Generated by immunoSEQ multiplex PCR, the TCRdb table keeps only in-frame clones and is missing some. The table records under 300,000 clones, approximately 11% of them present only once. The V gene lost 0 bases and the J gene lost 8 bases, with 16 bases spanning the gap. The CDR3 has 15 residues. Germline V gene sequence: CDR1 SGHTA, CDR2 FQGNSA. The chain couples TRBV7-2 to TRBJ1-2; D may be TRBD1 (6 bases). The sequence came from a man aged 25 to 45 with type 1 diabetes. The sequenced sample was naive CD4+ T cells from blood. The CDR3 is CASSLAAGAGEGYTF. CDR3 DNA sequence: TGTGCCAGCAGCTTAGCCGCGGGGGCGGGCGAGGGCTACACCTTC.